This entry describes one TCR beta chain. Its antigen is as yet unknown. This entry comes from a study of post-analysis software for immune sequencing data. Study summary: Recorded disease courses covered relapsing-remitting, secondary progressive and progressive-relapsing multiple sclerosis. Some patients had no subtype annotation.

Germline CDR1 is LNHDA and CDR2 is SQIVND (reference sequence). The germline V and J ends were trimmed by 7 bases and 1 base, with 16 bases remaining between them. The CDR3 has 15 amino acids. General study points: Samples made in the same batch grouped tightly together by F measure. Included in a set of roughly five TRBV segments more frequent in patients than controls were TRBV5-6, TRBV5-1 and TRBV20-1. Controls' normalized Chao1 diversity significantly exceeded that of multiple sclerosis patients.

Unique molecular identifiers were built into the TCR beta cDNA libraries. The authors obtained roughly 0.5 million cDNA molecules from around 0.96 to 9.9 million T cells. TCRdb redid the calling of the PCR reads with MiXCR, one entry per CDR3 protein. The sample carries roughly 600,000 distinct CDR3 sequences, 44% recorded once. The rearrangement uses TRBV19 and TRBJ1-2; weak D call: TRBD1 (6 bases). The specimen sequenced was blood. This TCR was recovered from a girl aged 10 to 17 with multiple sclerosis. The CDR3 coding sequence is TGTGCCAGTACCCGGCGCGGGACACATAACTATGGCTACACCTTC. It is translated as CASTRRGTHNYGYTF. The full variable domain, completed using reference TRBV19 and TRBJ1-2, is DGGITQSPKYLFRKEGQNVTLSCEQNLNHDAMYWYRQDPGQGLRLIYYSQIVNDFQKGDIAEGYSVSREKKESFPLTVTSAQKNPTAFYLCASTRRGTHNYGYTFGSGTRLTVV.